This is a list of T cell receptor beta chains from one sample in a study of blood T cell repertoires in COVID-19. Measured with immunoSEQ multiplex PCR; TCRdb has only the in-frame clones, and not every one. The table shows more than 95,000 clones, with roughly 80% occurring only once. The material sequenced was peripheral blood. The origin of the receptors is a man aged 60-69 years with acute or convalescent COVID-19. CDR3s include the opening cysteine and the closing phenylalanine or tryptophan. The D gene is left open where the match is weak. Size tells how often a clone was seen (once, few, many) or the class of an expanded clone, and some rows leave it out.

>TRBJ2-1|few|TRBD2|TRBV10-2
CASSDIGSGGRSYNEQFF
TGCGCCAGCAGTGATATAGGGAGCGGGGGGCGCTCCTACAATGAGCAGTTCTTC
>TRBJ1-2|-|TRBD1|TRBV7-9
CASSPGQALNYGYTF
TGTGCCAGCAGCCCCGGACAGGCTCTAAACTATGGCTACACCTTC
>TRBJ2-7|-|TRBD2|TRBV7-9
CASSLTSGSVYEQYF
TGTGCCAGCAGCCTCACTAGCGGGAGTGTGTACGAGCAGTACTTC
>TRBJ1-6|few|-|TRBV30
CAWSVGGYNSPLHF
TGTGCCTGGAGTGTAGGGGGCTATAATTCACCCCTCCACTTT
>TRBJ2-2|-|TRBD2|TRBV10-1
CASKEREGPGELFF
TGCGCCAGCAAGGAGCGGGAGGGCCCCGGGGAGCTGTTTTTT
>TRBJ2-2|-|-|TRBV14
CASSQALRSFTGELFF
TGTGCCAGCAGCCAAGCCTTGCGCTCCTTCACCGGGGAGCTGTTTTTT
>TRBJ2-7|-|TRBD2|TRBV5-4
CASSAKTSGRTAVLYF
TGTGCCAGCAGCGCCAAAACTAGCGGGAGGACTGCTGTACTGTACTTC
>TRBJ1-1|-|-|TRBV6-5
CASSYSTRMNTEAFF
TGTGCCAGCAGTTACTCCACCAGGATGAACACTGAAGCTTTCTTT
>TRBJ1-6|-|TRBD1|TRBV30
CAWSPYSGTAFSPLHF
TGTGCCTGGAGTCCTTATTCCGGGACAGCATTTTCACCCCTCCACTTT
>TRBJ1-2|-|TRBD1|TRBV30
CAWSPDRGEGYTF
TGTGCCTGGAGTCCCGACAGGGGAGAAGGCTACACCTTC
>TRBJ2-3|-|-|TRBV24-1
CATREGLADTQYF
TGTGCCACCAGGGAGGGGCTGGCAGATACGCAGTATTTT
>TRBJ1-4|-|TRBD1|TRBV19
CASKTDRGHEKLFF
TGTGCCAGTAAAACGGACAGGGGGCATGAAAAACTGTTTTTT
>TRBJ1-2|-|-|TRBV28
CASRERAAGKGYTF
TGTGCCAGCAGGGAACGGGCCGCGGGGAAAGGCTACACCTTC
>TRBJ1-4|-|TRBD1|TRBV19
CASSTWDRDRGKLFF
TGTGCCAGTAGTACGTGGGACAGGGACAGGGGAAAACTGTTTTTT
>TRBJ2-3|few|TRBD2|TRBV5-4
CASSRLLAGGTDTQYF
TGTGCCAGCAGCCGCCTCCTAGCGGGGGGAACAGATACGCAGTATTTT
>TRBJ1-2|few|TRBD1|TRBV30
CAWTRDRDDYGYTF
TGTGCCTGGACCCGGGACAGGGACGACTATGGCTACACCTTC
>TRBJ2-7|few|-|TRBV4-1
CASRDRPDSYEQYF
TGCGCCAGCAGGGACAGACCCGACTCCTACGAGCAGTACTTC
>TRBJ1-2|-|-|TRBV5-1
CASSLAPGSYGYTF
TGCGCCAGCAGCTTGGCCCCAGGAAGTTATGGCTACACCTTC
>TRBJ1-3|once|TRBD1|TRBV24-1
CATQGDRGLSGNTIYF
TGTGCCACCCAGGGGGACCGAGGGCTCTCTGGAAACACCATATATTTT
>TRBJ2-1|-|-|TRBV29-1
CSVEDPPQGAAYNEQFF
TGCAGCGTTGAAGACCCTCCACAGGGAGCCGCCTACAATGAGCAGTTCTTC
>TRBJ1-1|many|-|TRBV13
CASSLGAVTIPTEAFF
TGTGCCAGCAGCTTAGGAGCGGTCACTATCCCCACTGAAGCTTTCTTT
>TRBJ1-4|-|-|TRBV7-9
CASSFETVLFF
TGTGCCAGCAGCTTTGAGACAGTTCTGTTTTTT
>TRBJ2-1|-|-|TRBV6-1
CASSEAFRGTYNEQFF
TGTGCCAGCAGTGAAGCGTTCAGGGGAACATACAATGAGCAGTTCTTC
>TRBJ1-1|-|-|TRBV18
CASSLTGLKTEAFF
TGTGCCAGCTCCCTTACAGGGCTCAAGACTGAAGCTTTCTTT
>TRBJ1-4|few|-|TRBV10-1
CASSDSQGAREKLFF
TGCGCCAGCAGTGATTCCCAGGGCGCAAGGGAAAAACTGTTTTTT
>TRBJ1-5|-|-|TRBV7-2
CASSLDRETQPQHF
TGTGCCAGCAGCTTAGACAGGGAAACTCAGCCCCAGCATTTT
>TRBJ1-4|-|-|TRBV27
CASKQTATITNEKLFF
TGTGCCAGCAAACAGACAGCAACTATAACTAATGAAAAACTGTTTTTT
>TRBJ2-2|-|TRBD2|TRBV6-5
CASSRTSVYTGELFF
TGTGCCAGCAGTCGGACTAGCGTTTACACCGGGGAGCTGTTTTTT
>TRBJ2-1|-|-|TRBV7-9
CASSFSRSSYNEQFF
TGTGCCAGCAGCTTTAGCCGTAGCTCCTACAATGAGCAGTTCTTC
>TRBJ2-2|-|-|TRBV19
CASSIDRRGTGELFF
TGTGCCAGTAGTATAGATCGCAGAGGCACCGGGGAGCTGTTTTTT
>TRBJ2-3|-|TRBD2|TRBV7-8
CASSRSGTSAVDTQYF
TGTGCCAGCAGCCGCTCCGGGACTAGCGCTGTGGATACGCAGTATTTT
>TRBJ2-4|-|-|TRBV5-8
CASSLTGLDIQYF
TGTGCCAGCAGCTTAACAGGGCTGGACATTCAGTACTTC
>TRBJ1-5|-|TRBD1|TRBV27
CASKGGSGNQPQHF
TGTGCCAGCAAAGGGGGCTCTGGCAATCAGCCCCAGCATTTT
>TRBJ1-2|few|TRBD1|TRBV6-5
CASSMDRSGGYTF
TGTGCCAGCAGTATGGACAGGTCCGGAGGCTACACCTTC
>TRBJ2-2|-|TRBD1|TRBV27
CASTFRDRNTGELFF
TGTGCCAGCACGTTCCGGGACAGGAACACCGGGGAGCTGTTTTTT
>TRBJ1-1|-|-|TRBV7-6
CASNKLGGTEAFF
TGTGCCAGCAACAAACTAGGGGGCACTGAAGCTTTCTTT
>TRBJ1-5|-|-|TRBV15
CATSREDSGGRQPQHF
TGTGCCACCAGCAGAGAGGATTCGGGGGGCAGGCAGCCCCAGCATTTT
>TRBJ2-3|-|-|TRBV5-1
CASSLGQVSTDTQYF
TGCGCCAGCAGCTTGGGACAGGTCTCGACAGATACGCAGTATTTT